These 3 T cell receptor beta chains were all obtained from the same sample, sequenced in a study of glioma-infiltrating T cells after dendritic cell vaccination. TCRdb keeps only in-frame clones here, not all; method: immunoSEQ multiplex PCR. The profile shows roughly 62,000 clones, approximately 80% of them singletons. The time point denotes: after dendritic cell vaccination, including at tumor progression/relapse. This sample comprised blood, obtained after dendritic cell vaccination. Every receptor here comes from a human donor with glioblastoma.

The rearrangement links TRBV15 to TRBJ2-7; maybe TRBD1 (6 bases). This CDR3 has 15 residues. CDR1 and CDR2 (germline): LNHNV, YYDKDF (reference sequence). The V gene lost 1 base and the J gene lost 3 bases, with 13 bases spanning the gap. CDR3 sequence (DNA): TGTGCCACCAGCAGAGTAAGGAACAGGGACTACGAGCAGTACTTC. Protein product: CATSRVRNRDYEQYF.

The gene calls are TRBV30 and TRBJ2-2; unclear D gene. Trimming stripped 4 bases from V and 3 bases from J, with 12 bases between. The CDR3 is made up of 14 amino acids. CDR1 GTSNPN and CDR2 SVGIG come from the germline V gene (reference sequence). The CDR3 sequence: CAWKKPGDTGELFF. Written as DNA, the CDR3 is TGTGCCTGGAAAAAGCCGGGTGACACCGGGGAGCTGTTTTTT.

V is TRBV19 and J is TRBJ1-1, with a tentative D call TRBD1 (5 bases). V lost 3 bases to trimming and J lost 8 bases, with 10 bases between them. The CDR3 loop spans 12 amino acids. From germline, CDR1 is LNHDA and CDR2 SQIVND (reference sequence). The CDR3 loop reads CASSMGGWEAFF. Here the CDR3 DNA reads TGTGCCAGTAGTATGGGGGGGTGGGAAGCTTTCTTT.